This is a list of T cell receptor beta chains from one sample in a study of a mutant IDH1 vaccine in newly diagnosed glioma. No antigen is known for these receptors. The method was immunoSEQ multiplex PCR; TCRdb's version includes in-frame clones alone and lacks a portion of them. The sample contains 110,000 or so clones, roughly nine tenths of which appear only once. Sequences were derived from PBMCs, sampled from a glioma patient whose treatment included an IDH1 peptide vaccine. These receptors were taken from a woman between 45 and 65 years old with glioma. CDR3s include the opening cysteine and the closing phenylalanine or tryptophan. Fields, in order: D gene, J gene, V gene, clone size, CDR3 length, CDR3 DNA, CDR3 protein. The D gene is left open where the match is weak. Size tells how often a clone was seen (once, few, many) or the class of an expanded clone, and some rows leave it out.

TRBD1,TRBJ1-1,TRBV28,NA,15,TGTGCCAGCAGATACTTTACAGGGGAGAGAACTGAAGCTTTCTTT,CASRYFTGERTEAFF
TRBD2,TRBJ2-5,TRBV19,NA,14,TGTGCCAGTAGTATATTGGCGGGAGAGGAGACCCAGTACTTC,CASSILAGEETQYF
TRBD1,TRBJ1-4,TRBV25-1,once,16,TGTGCCAGCAGTGCAACACGACAGGGGTTGGGTGAAAAACTGTTTTTT,CASSATRQGLGEKLFF
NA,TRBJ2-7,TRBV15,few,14,TGTGCCACCAGCAGAGTACCCTACTCCTACGAGCAGTACTTC,CATSRVPYSYEQYF
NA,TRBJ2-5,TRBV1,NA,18,TGCACCAGCAGCCAAGATCGGCTAGCGGGCCCGTACCAAGAGACCCAGTACTTC,CTSSQDRLAGPYQETQYF
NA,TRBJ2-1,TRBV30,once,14,TGTGCCTGGAGTGTAGGTGGGACTTACAATGAGCAGTTCTTC,CAWSVGGTYNEQFF
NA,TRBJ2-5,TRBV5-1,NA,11,TGCGCCAGCAATCCCCAAGAGACCCAGTACTTC,CASNPQETQYF
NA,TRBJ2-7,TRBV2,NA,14,TGTGCCAGCAGGGGCAAGGACAGATCCTACGAGCAGTACTTC,CASRGKDRSYEQYF
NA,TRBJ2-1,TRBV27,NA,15,TGTGCCAGCAGTTTATCAATAGATATGTACAATGAGCAGTTCTTC,CASSLSIDMYNEQFF
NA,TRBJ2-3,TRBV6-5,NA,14,TGTGCCAGCAGATACCTCGTGGGCACAGATACGCAGTATTTT,CASRYLVGTDTQYF
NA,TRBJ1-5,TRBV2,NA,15,TGTGCCAGCAGGGCAGGGGACTATAGCAATCAGCCCCAGCATTTT,CASRAGDYSNQPQHF
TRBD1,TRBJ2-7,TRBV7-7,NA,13,TGTGCTAGCAGCACAGACAGGGTCGACGAGCAGTACTTC,CASSTDRVDEQYF
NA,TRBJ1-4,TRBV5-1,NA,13,TGCGCCAGCAGCATCGGGTTGGGAGAAAAACTGTTTTTT,CASSIGLGEKLFF
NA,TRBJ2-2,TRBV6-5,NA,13,TGTGCCAGCAGTTACGCTAGCCCCGGGGAGCTGTTTTTT,CASSYASPGELFF
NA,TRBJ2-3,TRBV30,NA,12,TGTGCCTGGAGTGGTGGGGCAGATACGCAGTATTTT,CAWSGGADTQYF
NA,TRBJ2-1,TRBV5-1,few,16,TGCGCCAGCAGCTTGGAAGCCGCGAGTTCCTACAATGAGCAGTTCTTC,CASSLEAASSYNEQFF
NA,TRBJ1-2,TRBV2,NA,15,TGTGCCAGCAGACCTCGACTCCTGAGGAACTATGGCTACACCTTC,CASRPRLLRNYGYTF
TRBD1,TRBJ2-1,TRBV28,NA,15,TGTGCCAGCAGTCCCTTCGGACAGGCCTACAATGAGCAGTTCTTC,CASSPFGQAYNEQFF
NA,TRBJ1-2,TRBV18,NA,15,TGTGCCAGCTCACTCGATTGGACAGCGTCGGGGGGCTACACCTTC,CASSLDWTASGGYTF
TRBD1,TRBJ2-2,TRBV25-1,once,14,TGTGCCAGCAGTGACGACAGGGGGACCGGGGAGCTGTTTTTT,CASSDDRGTGELFF
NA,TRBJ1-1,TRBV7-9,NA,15,TGTGCCAGCAGCTACCGCGATTCCTCGAGCACTGAAGCTTTCTTT,CASSYRDSSSTEAFF
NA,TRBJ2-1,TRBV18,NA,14,TGTGCCAGCTCACTATTGACAGCCTACAATGAGCAGTTCTTC,CASSLLTAYNEQFF
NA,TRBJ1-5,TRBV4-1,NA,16,TGCGCCAGCAGCCAAGTCGGACGAAGCCGCAATCAGCCCCAGCATTTT,CASSQVGRSRNQPQHF
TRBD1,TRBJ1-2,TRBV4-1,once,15,TGCGCCAGCAGCCAAGCCTCCGACAGGGTGGGCGGCTACACCTTC,CASSQASDRVGGYTF
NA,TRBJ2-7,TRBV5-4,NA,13,TGTGCCTATGGGTGGGGTTTGTTCCCCGAGCAGTACTTC,CAYGWGLFPEQYF
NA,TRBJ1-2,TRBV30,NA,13,TGTGCCTGGAGTAAAGGGGCTAACTATGGCTACACCTTC,CAWSKGANYGYTF
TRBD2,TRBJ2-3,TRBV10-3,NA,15,TGTGCCATCAGTGACGGGACTAGCGGCACAGATACGCAGTATTTT,CAISDGTSGTDTQYF
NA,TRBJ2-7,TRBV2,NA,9,TGTGCCAGCGGGAACGAGCAGTACTTC,CASGNEQYF
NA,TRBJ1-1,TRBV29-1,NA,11,TGCAGCGTCGCAGGTTCCACTGAAGCTTTCTTT,CSVAGSTEAFF
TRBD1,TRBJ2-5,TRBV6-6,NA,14,TGTGCCAGCAGAGCCGGGACAGGGGAAGAGACCCAGTACTTC,CASRAGTGEETQYF
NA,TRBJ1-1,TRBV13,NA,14,TGTGCCAGCAGCCTCACTGACTGGAACACTGAAGCTTTCTTT,CASSLTDWNTEAFF
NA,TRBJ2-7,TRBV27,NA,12,TGTGCCACCCTATCGGAGCTCGGCGAGCAGTACTTC,CATLSELGEQYF
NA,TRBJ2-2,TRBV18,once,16,TGTGCCAGCTCACCGATGGATGGCTTGAACACCGGGGAGCTGTTTTTT,CASSPMDGLNTGELFF
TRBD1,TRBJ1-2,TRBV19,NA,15,TGTGCCAGTAGTATGGGGCCAGGGGGCGTCTATGGCTACACCTTC,CASSMGPGGVYGYTF
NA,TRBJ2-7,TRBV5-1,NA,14,TGCGCCAGCAGCTTGGCGGGGGGCGCCTACGAGCAGTACTTC,CASSLAGGAYEQYF
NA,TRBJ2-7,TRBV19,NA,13,TGTGCCAGTAGTCGCAGGGGAGGTTACGAGCAGTACTTC,CASSRRGGYEQYF
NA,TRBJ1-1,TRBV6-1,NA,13,TGTGCCAGCAGTTGGGACTGGAACACTGAAGCTTTCTTT,CASSWDWNTEAFF
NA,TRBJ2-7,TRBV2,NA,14,TGTGCCAGCAGTGAGGGAGGCGCCTCCTACGAGCAGTACTTC,CASSEGGASYEQYF
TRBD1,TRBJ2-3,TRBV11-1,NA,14,TGTGCCAGCAGCCGGGGACAGGGCGCAGATACGCAGTATTTT,CASSRGQGADTQYF
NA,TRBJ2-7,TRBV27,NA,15,TGTGCCAGCAGTTTATTCGCAGGGAGCTCCTACGAGCAGTACTTC,CASSLFAGSSYEQYF
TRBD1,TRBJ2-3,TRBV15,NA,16,TGTGCCACCAGCAGTGTACAGGGGGCAGGCACAGATACGCAGTATTTT,CATSSVQGAGTDTQYF
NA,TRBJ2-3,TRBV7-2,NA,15,TGTGCCAGCAGCTTAGTGGGCGGCTTCACAGATACGCAGTATTTT,CASSLVGGFTDTQYF
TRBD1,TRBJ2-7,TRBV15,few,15,TGTGCCACCAGCAGAGGCGGGCAGGGGGCAAGGGAGCAGTACTTC,CATSRGGQGAREQYF
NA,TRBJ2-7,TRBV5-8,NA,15,TGTGCCAGCAGCTTAGTTTGGCAGGTCTCCTACGAGCAGTACTTC,CASSLVWQVSYEQYF
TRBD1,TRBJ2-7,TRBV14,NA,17,TGTGCCAGCAGCCAAGCCTACGGACAGGGTGCAACCTACGAGCAGTACTTC,CASSQAYGQGATYEQYF
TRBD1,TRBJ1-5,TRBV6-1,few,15,TGTGCCAGCAGTGGGACAGGGGGGCGCAATCAGCCCCAGCATTTT,CASSGTGGRNQPQHF
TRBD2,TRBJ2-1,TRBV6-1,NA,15,TGTGCCAGCAGGCCACCGGGACTAGAGGGGAATGAGCAGTTCTTC,CASRPPGLEGNEQFF
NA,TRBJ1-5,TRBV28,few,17,TGTGCCAGCACTCTGTTTGGGATTTCAGGAGTAGATCAGCCCCAGCATTTT,CASTLFGISGVDQPQHF
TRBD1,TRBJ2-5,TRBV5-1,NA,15,TGCGCCAGCAGCTTGCCGGGGACAGGGCAAGAGACCCAGTACTTC,CASSLPGTGQETQYF
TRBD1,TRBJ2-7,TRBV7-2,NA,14,TGTGCCAGCAGCCCCCAGGGGGCCACCTACGAGCAGTACTTC,CASSPQGATYEQYF
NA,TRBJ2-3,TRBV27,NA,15,TGTGCCAGCAGTTTATCGCCTTTTAGCACAGATACGCAGTATTTT,CASSLSPFSTDTQYF